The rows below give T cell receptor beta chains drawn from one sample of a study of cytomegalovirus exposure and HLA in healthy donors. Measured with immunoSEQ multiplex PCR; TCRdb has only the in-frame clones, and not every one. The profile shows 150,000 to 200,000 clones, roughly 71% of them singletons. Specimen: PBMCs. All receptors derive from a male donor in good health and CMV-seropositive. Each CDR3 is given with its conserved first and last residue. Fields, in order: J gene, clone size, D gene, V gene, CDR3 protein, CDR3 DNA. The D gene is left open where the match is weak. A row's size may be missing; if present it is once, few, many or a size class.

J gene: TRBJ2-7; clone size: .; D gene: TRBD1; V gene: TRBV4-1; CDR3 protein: CASSSGQGFEQYF; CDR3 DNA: TGCGCCAGCAGCTCGGGACAGGGATTTGAGCAGTACTTC
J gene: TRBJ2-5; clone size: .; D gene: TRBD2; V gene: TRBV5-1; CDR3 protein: CASSPPKTSLQETQYF; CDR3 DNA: TGCGCCAGCAGCCCACCCAAGACTAGCCTTCAAGAGACCCAGTACTTC
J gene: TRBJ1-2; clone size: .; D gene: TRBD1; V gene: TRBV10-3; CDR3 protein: CAITRQGEGGYTF; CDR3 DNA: TGTGCCATCACTCGGCAGGGGGAAGGGGGCTACACCTTC
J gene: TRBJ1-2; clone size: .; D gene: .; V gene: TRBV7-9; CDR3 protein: CSSTIDRTSNGYTF; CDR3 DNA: TGTTCCAGCACCATTGACAGGACTTCCAATGGCTACACCTTC
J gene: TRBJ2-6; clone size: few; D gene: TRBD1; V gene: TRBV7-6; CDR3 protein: CASSLEWGQGVSGANVLTF; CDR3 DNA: TGTGCCAGCAGCTTAGAATGGGGACAGGGTGTCTCTGGGGCCAACGTCCTGACTTTC
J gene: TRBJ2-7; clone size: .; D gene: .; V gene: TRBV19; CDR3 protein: CASSISLGAYEQYF; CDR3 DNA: TGTGCCAGTAGTATATCCCTCGGGGCCTACGAGCAGTACTTC
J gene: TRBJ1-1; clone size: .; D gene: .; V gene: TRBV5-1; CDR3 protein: CASSLDSSNTEAFF; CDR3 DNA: TGCGCCAGCAGCCTAGACAGTTCCAACACTGAAGCTTTCTTT
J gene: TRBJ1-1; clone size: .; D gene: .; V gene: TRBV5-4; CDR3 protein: CASSQARLAHEAFF; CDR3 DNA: TGTGCCAGCAGCCAAGCACGTTTAGCCCATGAAGCTTTCTTT
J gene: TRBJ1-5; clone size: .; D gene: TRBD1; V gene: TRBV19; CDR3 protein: CASSIGGGRNQPQHF; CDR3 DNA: TGTGCCAGTAGTATAGGAGGGGGCCGCAATCAGCCCCAGCATTTT
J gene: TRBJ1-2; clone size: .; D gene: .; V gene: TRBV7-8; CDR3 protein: CASSLLEEGGYTF; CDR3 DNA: TGTGCCAGCAGCTTACTGGAGGAAGGTGGCTACACCTTC
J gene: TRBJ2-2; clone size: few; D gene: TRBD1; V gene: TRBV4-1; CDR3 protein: CASSQDHGTANTGELFF; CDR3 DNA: TGCGCCAGCAGCCAAGATCACGGGACAGCCAACACCGGGGAGCTGTTTTTT
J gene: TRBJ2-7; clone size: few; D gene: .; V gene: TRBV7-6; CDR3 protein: CASSPEQGHYEQYF; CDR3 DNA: TGTGCCAGCAGCCCCGAGCAGGGACATTACGAGCAGTACTTC
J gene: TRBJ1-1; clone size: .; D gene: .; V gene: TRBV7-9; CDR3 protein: CASSFIKGKLEAFF; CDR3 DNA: TGTGCCAGCAGCTTTATTAAGGGGAAGCTTGAAGCTTTCTTT
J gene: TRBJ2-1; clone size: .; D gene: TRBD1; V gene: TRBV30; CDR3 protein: CAWSVQGNEQFF; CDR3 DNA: TGTGCCTGGAGTGTACAGGGGAATGAGCAGTTCTTC
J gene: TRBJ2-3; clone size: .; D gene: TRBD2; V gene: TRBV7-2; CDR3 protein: CASSFAGTSGTDTQYF; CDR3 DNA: TGTGCCAGCAGCTTTGCCGGGACTAGCGGTACAGATACGCAGTATTTT
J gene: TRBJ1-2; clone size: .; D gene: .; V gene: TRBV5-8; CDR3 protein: CASSAGGADGYTF; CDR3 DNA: TGTGCCAGCAGCGCCGGAGGGGCTGATGGCTACACCTTC
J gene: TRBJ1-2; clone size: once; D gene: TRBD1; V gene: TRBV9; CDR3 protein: CASSVASRDRGPYGYTF; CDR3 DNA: TGTGCCAGCAGCGTAGCGTCAAGGGACAGGGGACCTTATGGCTACACCTTC
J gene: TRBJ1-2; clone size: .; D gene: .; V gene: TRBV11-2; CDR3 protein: CASSIAGRGYGYTF; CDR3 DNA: TGTGCCAGCAGCATCGCCGGAAGGGGCTATGGCTACACCTTC
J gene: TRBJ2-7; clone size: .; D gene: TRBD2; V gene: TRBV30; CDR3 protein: CAYTQGGAYEQYF; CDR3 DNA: TGTGCTTACACCCAGGGAGGGGCCTACGAGCAGTACTTC
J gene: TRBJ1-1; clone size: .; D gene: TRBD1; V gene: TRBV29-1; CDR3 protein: CSVEGTALGTEAFF; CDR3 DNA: TGCAGCGTAGAAGGGACAGCACTGGGCACTGAAGCTTTCTTT
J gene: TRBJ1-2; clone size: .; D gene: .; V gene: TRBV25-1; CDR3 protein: CASLGSGWSDYGYTF; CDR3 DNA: TGTGCCAGCTTAGGTAGCGGGTGGAGTGACTATGGCTACACCTTC
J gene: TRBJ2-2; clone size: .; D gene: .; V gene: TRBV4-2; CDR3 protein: CASSQDGGAVGELFF; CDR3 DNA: TGTGCCAGCAGCCAAGATGGTGGAGCCGTCGGGGAGCTGTTTTTT
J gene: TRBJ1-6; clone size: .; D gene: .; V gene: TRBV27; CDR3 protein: CASSKTTGSYNSPLHF; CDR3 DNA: TGTGCCAGCAGTAAGACTACAGGGTCCTATAATTCACCCCTCCACTTT
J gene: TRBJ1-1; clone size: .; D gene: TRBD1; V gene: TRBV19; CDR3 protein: CASSFGQGEAFF; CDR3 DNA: TGTGCCAGTAGTTTCGGACAGGGCGAAGCTTTCTTT